This T cell receptor beta chain was found in a study of blood T cell repertoires in COVID-19. All enrollees were roughly 18 to 100 years old and from 25 or so US areas. Looked up from germline, CDR1 is MGHDK and CDR2 is SYGVNS. There are 13 residues in the CDR3. Trimming took 6 bases from V and 7 from J; bases not matched to a gene: 3. In the original processing: It was from reference gene primer amplification that nucleated cell counts were estimated. Clones were sequenced by immunoSEQ multiplex PCR, and TCRdb holds only the in-frame ones, with some missing. V and J calls and clone size follow that table, whereas D and trimming were derived from the DNA. The data show some 260,000 clones, roughly 80% seen once.

The chain links TRBV25-1 to TRBJ2-3; TRBD1 agrees at 11 bases. Material: PBMCs or T cells enriched from blood (not recorded which). The source of this sequence is a man in his thirties or forties with acute COVID-19. Here the CDR3 DNA reads TGTGCCAGCAGCGGACAGGGGGCACATACGCAGTATTTT. It codes for CASSGQGAHTQYF.